The 20 T cell receptor beta chains presented below share a single source sample, sequenced in a study of blood T cell repertoires in COVID-19. Repertoires were generated with immunoSEQ multiplex PCR, while TCRdb's copy carries only in-frame clones and drops some. The data contain 270,000 or so clones, around 91% of them singletons. Sequencing was done on a sample of peripheral blood. These TCRs come from a woman aged 60-70 years with COVID-19, enrolled during active disease.

This clone has a handful of counts. This chain joins TRBV6-5 and TRBJ1-1; 9 nucleotides align to TRBD1. V shed 6 bases and J 3 bases; nucleotides not matched to a gene: 2. The length of the CDR3 is 13 residues. Germline-derived CDR1 and CDR2 are MNHEY and SVGAGI. The CDR3 DNA follows: TGTGCCAGCAGGTGGGACAGGGACACTGAAGCTTTCTTT. This translates into CASRWDRDTEAFF.

The V call is TRBV3-1 (or the pseudogene TRBV3-2), the J call TRBJ1-2; 8 bases are shared with TRBD1. Per germline, CDR1 LGHDT and CDR2 YNNKEL (reference sequence). The CDR3 runs to 16 residues. Trimming cost V 5 bases and J 7 bases; bases outside gene matches: 15. The CDR3 region has the DNA TGTGCCAGCAGCAGTGATAACAGGGGGAGGTTCGGTGGCTACACCTTC. Translation: CASSSDNRGRFGGYTF.

This clone was seen once. The chain employs TRBV12-2 and TRBJ1-2. TRBV12-2 is tagged as a pseudogene. The CDR3 has 15 residues. In DNA, the CDR3 is TGTGCAAGTCGCTTAGGGGAGGGGCTGGGCTATGGCTACACCTTC. This encodes CASRLGEGLGYGYTF.

The chain employs TRBV3-1 (or the pseudogene TRBV3-2) and TRBJ1-3; perhaps TRBD1 as D (5 bases). V was pared by 4 bases and J by 2 bases, with 9 bases between. The germline CDR1 and CDR2 sequences are LGHDT and YNNKEL (reference sequence). This CDR3 has 14 residues. The CDR3 nucleotides are TGTGCCAGCAGCCCGGACACCGCTGGAAACACCATATATTTT. Amino acid sequence: CASSPDTAGNTIYF.

This CDR3 reads CASSSQAEMNTEAFF. In DNA form, the CDR3 reads TGTGCCAGCAGTTCCCAGGCAGAGATGAACACTGAAGCTTTCTTT. The rearrangement joins TRBV6-6 to TRBJ1-1, with D hard to call. CDR1 MNHNY and CDR2 SVGAGI come from the germline V gene (reference sequence). V gave up 4 bases and J gave up 0 bases, with 12 bases separating them. The CDR3 has 15 amino acids.

J is TRBJ1-5 and V is TRBV9, with a possible D match to TRBD1 (6 bases). V gave up 4 bases and J gave up 3 bases, with 14 bases separating them. This CDR3 is built from 15 residues. Germline CDR1 SGDLS, CDR2 YYNGEE. CDR3 sequence reads: CASSMYGQFNQPQHF. CDR3 nucleotides: TGTGCCAGCAGCATGTACGGACAGTTCAATCAGCCCCAGCATTTT. The whole variable domain, remainder taken from reference TRBV9 and TRBJ1-5, is DSGVTQTPKHLITATGQRVTLRCSPRSGDLSVYWYQQSLDQGLQFLIQYYNGEERAKGNILERFSAQQFPDLHSELNLSSLELGDSALYFCASSMYGQFNQPQHFGDGTRLSIL.

This rearrangement joins TRBV6-2 or TRBV6-3 to TRBJ1-2; the match to TRBD1 covers 7 bases. V lost 0 bases to trimming and J lost 9 bases; unmatched junction nucleotides: 10. The CDR3 sequence is 15 residues long. The germline V gene has CDR1 MNHEY and CDR2 SVGEGT. As DNA, the CDR3 is TGTGCCAGCAGTTACTCGGTTAGAGGGGGCGCGAGCTACACCTTC. Protein: CASSYSVRGGASYTF.

The chain links TRBV27 to TRBJ2-7; 7 nucleotides match TRBD2. The germline gives CDR1 MNHEY, CDR2 SMNVEV (reference sequence). The CDR3 consists of 15 residues. Trimming removed 3 bases from V and 3 bases from J; junction bases left unmatched: 8. The CDR3 sequence: CASSLLAGRRYEQYF. For the CDR3, the DNA is TGTGCCAGCAGTTTGTTAGCGGGCCGCCGCTACGAGCAGTACTTC.

This chain connects TRBV5-1 to TRBJ1-4; 10 nucleotides align to TRBD1. CDR1 and CDR2 from the germline V gene are SGHRS and YFSETQ. The CDR3 contains 17 residues. With 1 base clipped from V and 7 bases from J, the junction kept 10 bases outside the gene matches. The DNA of the CDR3 is TGCGCCAGCAGCTTGTGGGGACAGGGGTCCGCGGGTGAAAAACTGTTTTTT. Its translation: CASSLWGQGSAGEKLFF.

The chain carries TRBV5-4 and TRBJ2-2, with D possibly TRBD1 on 6 matching bases. V was trimmed by 4 bases and J by 0 bases, leaving 10 bases between them. Germline CDR1 is SGHNT and CDR2 is YYREEE (reference sequence). The CDR3 is made up of 15 amino acids. The CDR3 nucleotides are TGTGCCAGCAGCAGAGGGGGAACGAACACCGGGGAGCTGTTTTTT. Encoded protein: CASSRGGTNTGELFF.

This clone was found once. The chain is built from TRBV29-1 and TRBJ1-1, with 10 bases fitting TRBD1. Germline V gene data show CDR1 as SQVTM and CDR2 as ANQGSEA. This CDR3 region has 13 residues. V shed 8 bases, J shed 3 bases, and the junction held 6 bases outside the gene matches. Here the CDR3 DNA reads TGCAGCTTTTCTGACAGGGGGCACACTGAAGCTTTCTTT. Protein product: CSFSDRGHTEAFF.

This sequence joins TRBV7-3 and TRBJ1-1; maybe TRBD1 (5 bases). Trimming took off 5 bases at V and 1 base at J, with 17 bases between the two ends. Germline loops: CDR1 SGHTA, CDR2 FQGTGA. CDR3 length: 16 amino acids. As DNA, the CDR3 is TGTGCCAGCAGCAAGGGCGGAAGGCAGGGGAACACTGAAGCTTTCTTT. Protein product: CASSKGGRQGNTEAFF.

The rearrangement uses TRBV5-4 and TRBJ2-1, with 7 positions matching TRBD2. The V segment lost 3 bases and the J segment 4 bases; nucleotides outside the gene matches: 4. The V gene's germline CDR1 is SGHNT and CDR2 YYREEE (reference sequence). CDR3 size: 14 residues. The CDR3 region is CASSSGGGYNEQFF. CDR3 bases: TGTGCCAGCAGCTCGGGGGGAGGATACAATGAGCAGTTCTTC. The variable domain in full, with the rest retrieved from reference TRBV5-4 and TRBJ2-1, is ETGVTQSPTHLIKTRGQQVTLRCSSQSGHNTVSWYQQALGQGPQFIFQYYREEENGRGNFPPRFSGLQFPNYSSELNVNALELDDSALYLCASSSGGGYNEQFFGPGTRLTVL.

This clone showed up just once. V is TRBV6-5 and J is TRBJ1-2; perhaps TRBD1 as D (5 bases). The CDR3 length is 15 residues. The germline V gene has CDR1 MNHEY and CDR2 SVGAGI. V lost 5 bases, J lost 1 base, and 14 bases lay in between. The CDR3, as DNA: TGTGCCAGCAGTCCCGGGGGGGAATTTAACTATGGCTACACCTTC. This gives the protein CASSPGGEFNYGYTF.

V and J are TRBV25-1 and TRBJ1-4; D is possibly TRBD1 (5 bases). Trimming cost V 6 bases and J 11 bases, with 16 bases left between them. This CDR3 has 13 residues. From germline, CDR1 is MGHDK and CDR2 SYGVNS. The CDR3 spells CASSGGVVEKLFF. The CDR3 nucleotides read TGTGCCAGCAGCGGGGGGGTGGTGGAGAAACTGTTTTTT. Full variable domain (missing parts from reference TRBV25-1 and TRBJ1-4): EADIYQTPRYLVIGTGKKITLECSQTMGHDKMYWYQQDPGMELHLIHYSYGVNSTEKGDLSSESTVSRIRTEHFPLTLESARPSHTSQYLCASSGGVVEKLFFGSGTQLSVL.

In the case of this clone: Other nucleotide sequences in the sample specify the same CDR3. V and J are TRBV7-2 and TRBJ1-1, with 8 bases identical to TRBD1. Trimming removed 5 bases from V and 1 base from J; junction bases left unmatched: 3. This CDR3 is 14 amino acids long. The germline gives CDR1 SGHTA, CDR2 FQGNSA. CDR3 protein: CASSPGQGNTEAFF. The CDR3 coding sequence is TGTGCCAGCAGCCCCGGACAGGGGAACACTGAAGCTTTCTTT.

This clone has just one count. This sequence joins TRBV5-1 and TRBJ2-2; 12 bases are a match to TRBD2. The V gene's germline CDR1 is SGHRS and CDR2 YFSETQ. The length of the CDR3 is 18 residues. V was clipped by 4 bases and J by 5 bases; unmatched bases: 12. For the CDR3, the DNA is TGCGCCAGCAGCCGGGTCCTAGCGGGGGGGCTCGGAACCGGGGAGCTGTTTTTT. Its protein product is CASSRVLAGGLGTGELFF. Combining the CDR3 with reference TRBV5-1 and TRBJ2-2 gives the whole variable domain KAGVTQTPRYLIKTRGQQVTLSCSPISGHRSVSWYQQTPGQGLQFLFEYFSETQRNKGNFPGRFSGRQFSNSRSEMNVSTLELGDSALYLCASSRVLAGGLGTGELFFGEGSRLTVL.

This chain connects TRBV5-1 to TRBJ1-5; TRBD1 matches 9 bases. Trimming removed 3 bases from V and 6 bases from J; junction bases left unmatched: 4. CDR1 is SGHRS, CDR2 YFSETQ, per germline. The CDR3 contains 14 residues. The CDR3: CASSWGTGLQPQHF. The CDR3 coding sequence is TGCGCCAGCAGCTGGGGGACAGGGCTTCAGCCCCAGCATTTT.

The chain couples TRBV18 to TRBJ1-1; no clear D gene. V lost 3 bases to trimming and J lost 4 bases, with 9 bases between them. The CDR3 spans 13 residues. The germline gives CDR1 KGHSH, CDR2 LQKENI. CDR3 amino acids: CASSPRRSTEAFF. CDR3 DNA: TGTGCCAGCTCACCGAGGAGAAGCACTGAAGCTTTCTTT.

The chain carries TRBV18 and TRBJ1-6, with D tentatively TRBD1 (5 bases). Germline lookup yields CDR1 KGHSH and CDR2 LQKENI. The CDR3 has 15 residues. The V end was cut by 3 bases, the J end by 4 bases, with 10 bases between. CDR3 nucleotide sequence: TGTGCCAGCTCACCCCAGGGTCAATATAATTCACCCCTCCACTTT. Translated, it gives CASSPQGQYNSPLHF.